The text below deals with one T cell receptor beta chain. The sample comes from a study of blood T cell repertoires in COVID-19. Assay used: immunoSEQ multiplex PCR; TCRdb lists only in-frame clones, some missing. The sample shows roughly 220,000 clones, approximately 81% of them seen only once. CDR3 length equals 14 residues. The V gene's germline CDR1 is MNHNY and CDR2 SVGAGI (reference sequence). V was pared by 6 bases and J by 5 bases, with 7 bases of the junction left unmatched. Sequenced: peripheral blood. The clonotype comes from a man aged 25 to 40 with active or convalescent COVID-19. This chain joins TRBV6-6 and TRBJ1-2, with 9 bases that match TRBD1. The CDR3 DNA reads TGTGCCAGCAGCTTTGACAGGGGGATTTATGGCTACACCTTC. It codes for CASSFDRGIYGYTF.